A single sample is the source of the 29 T cell receptor beta chains below, sequenced in a study of blood T cell repertoires in COVID-19. The assay was immunoSEQ multiplex PCR, and TCRdb's table has in-frame clones only and misses some. This sample has a few hundred thousand clones, with roughly 88% found just once. What was sequenced was PBMCs or T cells enriched from blood (not recorded which). The receptors derive from a young man who had recovered from COVID-19.

This clone was observed once. The gene calls are TRBV5-3 and TRBJ1-6; 7 bases line up with TRBD1. TRBV5-3 is an ORF; its function is uncertain. J was trimmed by 14 bases and V by 2 bases; bases with no gene match: 13. This CDR3 spans 15 amino acids. The CDR3 sequence is CARSLPGQRALTLHF. DNA of the CDR3: TGTGCCAGAAGCTTACCGGGACAGAGGGCGCTGACCCTCCACTTT.

In the case of this clone: The sample contains more than one DNA sequence encoding this CDR3. V usage is TRBV30 and J usage is TRBJ1-1; possibly TRBD1 for D (5 bases). The CDR3 has 13 residues. Germline CDR1 GTSNPN, CDR2 SVGIG (reference sequence). The ends were cut back, 0 bases at V and 5 bases at J, with 10 bases in the middle. This CDR3 is CAWSVLGGTEAFF. The CDR3 nucleotides read TGTGCCTGGAGTGTACTCGGGGGGACTGAAGCTTTCTTT.

The rearrangement uses TRBV19 and TRBJ2-3, with D maybe TRBD2 (5 bases). V lost 9 bases to trimming and J lost 0 bases, with 13 bases between them. CDR1 LNHDA and CDR2 SQIVND come from the germline V gene (reference sequence). This CDR3 has 14 residues. CDR3 amino acids: CASSDPSSTDTQYF. The DNA of the CDR3 is TGTGCCAGCAGCGATCCTAGCAGCACAGATACGCAGTATTTT. Looking up the rest from reference TRBV19 and TRBJ2-3 gives the full variable domain: DGGITQSPKYLFRKEGQNVTLSCEQNLNHDAMYWYRQDPGQGLRLIYYSQIVNDFQKGDIAEGYSVSREKKESFPLTVTSAQKNPTAFYLCASSDPSSTDTQYFGPGTRLTVL.

CDR3 residues: CASRSTGLNTGELFF. Here the CDR3 DNA reads TGTGCCAGCAGATCGACAGGACTGAACACCGGGGAGCTGTTTTTT. The rearrangement uses TRBV2 and TRBJ2-2, with a weak D call TRBD1 (6 bases). The germline gives CDR1 SNHLY, CDR2 FYNNEI. The CDR3 runs to 15 residues. With 6 bases removed from V and 1 base from J, the gap between germline ends came to 12 bases.

The genes are TRBV13 and TRBJ1-4; a weak D match, TRBD1 (5 bases). The germline V gene encodes CDR1 PRHDT and CDR2 FYEKMQ (reference sequence). The CDR3 runs 12 residues. The ends were cut back, 4 bases at V and 7 bases at J, with 7 bases in the middle. CDR3 sequence: CASSSQGEKLFF. CDR3 in DNA: TGTGCCAGCAGCTCCCAGGGTGAAAAACTGTTTTTT.

The chain combines TRBV7-9 with TRBJ2-3; 10 bases match TRBD1. V trimming: 5 bases; J trimming: 1 base; junction bases outside the gene matches: 3. The CDR3 extends over 15 amino acids. Germline CDR1 and CDR2: SEHNR and FQNEAQ (reference sequence). The CDR3 DNA follows: TGTGCCAGCAGCGAAGACAGGGGGCGCACAGATACGCAGTATTTT. Protein: CASSEDRGRTDTQYF. Combining the CDR3 with reference TRBV7-9 and TRBJ2-3 gives the whole variable domain DTGVSQNPRHKITKRGQNVTFRCDPISEHNRLYWYRQTLGQGPEFLTYFQNEAQLEKSRLLSDRFSAERPKGSFSTLEIQRTEQGDSAMYLCASSEDRGRTDTQYFGPGTRLTVL.

The V call is TRBV5-4, the J call TRBJ2-7, with TRBD1 identical over 10 bases. This CDR3 comprises 15 residues. V lost 3 bases and J lost 2; bases outside the gene matches: 5. CDR1 is SGHNT, CDR2 YYREEE, per germline (reference sequence). The CDR3 region has the DNA TGTGCCAGCAGCTCCCCGGGACAGGGGACCTACGAGCAGTACTTC. This translates into CASSSPGQGTYEQYF.

Regarding this clone: One end of the junction does not line up with germline, which may come from a read error. The V gene is TRBV7-7, the J gene TRBJ2-1, with 10 bases matching TRBD2. The CDR3 sequence is 15 residues long. The V gene's germline CDR1 is SSHAT and CDR2 FNYEAQ (reference sequence). The CDR3 coding sequence is TGTGCTAGCAGCCCGCTAGCGGGGGCCTCGAATGAGCAGTTCTTC. Its protein product is CASSPLAGASNEQFF.

V and J are TRBV3-1 (or the pseudogene TRBV3-2) and TRBJ2-3; 11 bases match TRBD2. The CDR3 is 18 residues long. V lost 2 bases and J lost 5; bases outside the gene matches: 12. From germline, CDR1 is LGHDT and CDR2 YNNKEL (reference sequence). The CDR3 DNA is TGTGCCAGCAGCCAAAAGTTTGGTAGCGGGGGGGAAAGAGATACGCAGTATTTT. It codes for CASSQKFGSGGERDTQYF.

This clone was recorded a few times. This chain connects TRBV19 to TRBJ1-2; maybe TRBD1 (5 bases). Trimming removed 4 bases from V and 4 bases from J, with 13 bases in between. This CDR3 has 14 residues. Germline lookup yields CDR1 LNHDA and CDR2 SQIVND (reference sequence). DNA of the CDR3: TGTGCCAGTAGTACAGGGAGCGGGGGCTATGGCTACACCTTC. This sequence encodes CASSTGSGGYGYTF. Based on the CDR3 plus reference TRBV19 and TRBJ1-2, the full variable domain is DGGITQSPKYLFRKEGQNVTLSCEQNLNHDAMYWYRQDPGQGLRLIYYSQIVNDFQKGDIAEGYSVSREKKESFPLTVTSAQKNPTAFYLCASSTGSGGYGYTFGSGTRLTVV.

This sequence joins TRBV19 and TRBJ1-6, with TRBD1 matching over 12 bases. The CDR3 is 18 amino acids. J lost 3 bases, V lost 4 bases, and 7 bases had no gene match. Germline loops: CDR1 LNHDA, CDR2 SQIVND (reference sequence). The CDR3 loop reads CASSTGTGGIDYNSPLHF. The CDR3 coding sequence is TGTGCCAGTAGTACCGGGACAGGGGGCATTGACTATAATTCACCCCTCCACTTT.

V is TRBV27 and J is TRBJ2-7, with 7 bases that match TRBD1. This CDR3 has 16 amino acids. Per the germline V gene, CDR1 is MNHEY and CDR2 is SMNVEV (reference sequence). Trimming took 3 bases from V and 7 from J; bases not matched to a gene: 15. CDR3 sequence reads: CASSLRGRSSLLEQYF. CDR3 in DNA: TGTGCCAGCAGTTTGAGGGGGCGCTCTTCCTTGTTGGAGCAGTACTTC.

The gene calls are TRBV9 and TRBJ1-1; D ambiguous. Trimming took 4 bases from V and 2 from J, leaving 12 bases between them. The CDR3 totals 14 residues. Germline V gene lookup returns CDR1 SGDLS and CDR2 YYNGEE. CDR3 protein: CASSSPGINTEAFF. Written as DNA, the CDR3 is TGTGCCAGCAGCTCGCCGGGGATCAACACTGAAGCTTTCTTT.

This chain uses TRBV4-2 with TRBJ1-5, with D perhaps matching TRBD1 (6 bases). Germline V lookup: CDR1 LGHNA, CDR2 YNFKEQ. This CDR3 comprises 15 residues. Deletions cut 0 bases from V and 7 bases from J, with 13 bases between. In nucleotides, the CDR3 is TGTGCCAGCAGCCAAGATTTCAGGGGCGGACAGCCCCAGCATTTT. Its translation: CASSQDFRGGQPQHF.

The rearrangement joins TRBV7-9 to TRBJ2-7; possibly TRBD2 for D (5 bases). The CDR3 totals 13 residues. Looked up from germline, CDR1 is SEHNR and CDR2 is FQNEAQ (reference sequence). V lost 5 bases and J lost 1, with 9 bases in between. The CDR3 nucleotides are TGTGCCAGCAGCCCCCCGGGGTCCTACGAGCAGTACTTC. This encodes CASSPPGSYEQYF.

The chain joins TRBV4-1 to TRBJ2-3, with 12 nucleotides matching TRBD2. The CDR3 is 20 amino acids. Looked up from germline, CDR1 is MGHRA and CDR2 is YSYEKL. With 0 bases clipped from V and 2 bases from J, the junction kept 12 bases outside the gene matches. CDR3 in amino acids: CASSQDSPSGGAASTDTQYF. CDR3 DNA: TGCGCCAGCAGCCAAGATTCGCCTAGCGGGGGGGCCGCCTCCACAGATACGCAGTATTTT.

The chain employs TRBV19 and TRBJ1-1; D is perhaps TRBD1 (6 bases). The V end lost 5 bases, the J end lost 5 bases, and 12 bases lay between the germline ends. There are 13 residues in the CDR3. Germline V gene data show CDR1 as LNHDA and CDR2 as SQIVND (reference sequence). The CDR3 here is CASSYREGTEAFF. The CDR3 nucleotides are TGTGCCAGTAGTTACAGGGAGGGGACTGAAGCTTTCTTT.

The chain has TRBV7-2 and TRBJ2-5; possibly TRBD2 for D (5 bases). Trimming removed 2 bases from V and 5 bases from J, with 12 bases in between. The CDR3 totals 14 residues. CDR1 is SGHTA, CDR2 FQGNSA, per germline. The CDR3 DNA is TGTGCCAGCAGCTTACTGCCTAGCTGGGAGACCCAGTACTTC. This sequence encodes CASSLLPSWETQYF.

The chain couples TRBV19 to TRBJ1-2; D is unclear. The germline V gene encodes CDR1 LNHDA and CDR2 SQIVND (reference sequence). Trimming cost V 10 bases and J 4 bases, with 16 bases left between them. This CDR3 is 13 amino acids long. CDR3: CATVKLGVYGYTF. In DNA form, the CDR3 reads TGTGCCACCGTAAAACTAGGTGTCTATGGCTACACCTTC.

This sequence joins TRBV5-4 and TRBJ1-2; the D is unclear. Germline V gives CDR1 SGHNT, CDR2 YYREEE (reference sequence). Trimming pared 4 bases from V and 0 bases from J, leaving 13 bases between. The CDR3 is made up of 15 amino acids. The CDR3 is CASSAEEGSNYGYTF. The CDR3 bases are TGTGCCAGCAGCGCCGAGGAGGGTTCTAACTATGGCTACACCTTC.

The chain joins TRBV7-3 to TRBJ2-5; D might be TRBD2 (5 bases). Trimming cost V 2 bases and J 5 bases, with 9 bases left between them. The germline V gene has CDR1 SGHTA and CDR2 FQGTGA. This CDR3 comprises 13 residues. Here the CDR3 DNA reads TGTGCCAGCAGCTTATCTCAGCGGGAGACCCAGTACTTC. It translates to CASSLSQRETQYF.

The rearrangement links TRBV30 to TRBJ2-5, with TRBD2 matching over 10 bases. The germline V gene has CDR1 GTSNPN and CDR2 SVGIG (reference sequence). V lost 5 bases and J lost 7; bases outside the gene matches: 13. The length of the CDR3 is 15 residues. The CDR3: CAWGLAGANPGTQYF. CDR3 DNA: TGTGCCTGGGGGCTAGCGGGGGCGAACCCAGGGACCCAGTACTTC.

This clone showed up just once. V and J are TRBV6-2 or TRBV6-3 and TRBJ1-2; a possible D gene is TRBD1 (5 bases). Trimming took off 4 bases at V and 3 bases at J, with 12 bases between the two ends. Germline V gives CDR1 MNHEY, CDR2 SVGEGT. The CDR3 extends over 14 amino acids. CDR3 protein: CASSFKGSYYGYTF. CDR3 in DNA: TGTGCCAGCAGTTTCAAGGGGTCGTACTATGGCTACACCTTC.

The chain combines TRBV27 with TRBJ2-5; 12 bases line up with TRBD1. Per germline, CDR1 MNHEY and CDR2 SMNVEV (reference sequence). The CDR3 is 16 residues long. V trimming: 8 bases; J trimming: 1 base; junction bases outside the gene matches: 8. Written as DNA, the CDR3 is TGTGCCAGCGGATCCGGGACAGGGGGCCTCCAAGAGACCCAGTACTTC. It specifies CASGSGTGGLQETQYF.

This sequence joins TRBV5-5 and TRBJ2-3, with D possibly TRBD1 on 5 matching bases. Germline CDR1 SGHKS, CDR2 YYEKEE (reference sequence). The CDR3 totals 13 residues. Trimming pared 0 bases from V and 3 bases from J, leaving 5 bases between. This chain's CDR3 is CASSLEGTDTQYF. The CDR3 coding sequence is TGTGCCAGCAGCTTGGAGGGGACAGATACGCAGTATTTT. The complete variable domain, with remaining parts taken from reference TRBV5-5 and TRBJ2-3, reads DAGVTQSPTHLIKTRGQQVTLRCSPISGHKSVSWYQQVLGQGPQFIFQYYEKEERGRGNFPDRFSARQFPNYSSELNVNALLLGDSALYLCASSLEGTDTQYFGPGTRLTVL.

The rearrangement links TRBV4-3 to TRBJ2-2, with 8 bases lining up with TRBD1. Germline values: CDR1 LGHNA, CDR2 YSLEER. The junction had 9 bases not matched to a gene; V was cut back by 0 bases and J by 3 bases. The CDR3 extends over 18 amino acids. CDR3 bases: TGCGCCAGCAGCCAAGAGTTTTCGGCAGGGGGCTACACCGGGGAGCTGTTTTTT. Residues: CASSQEFSAGGYTGELFF.

This clone was seen only a few times. This chain uses TRBV5-1 with TRBJ1-5; D gene ambiguous. Per germline, CDR1 SGHRS and CDR2 YFSETQ. The CDR3 totals 13 residues. Trimming stripped 0 bases from V and 3 bases from J, with 4 bases between. CDR3: CASSLANNQPQHF. The CDR3 region has the DNA TGCGCCAGCAGCTTGGCCAACAATCAGCCCCAGCATTTT.

CDR3 DNA: TGCGCCAGCAGCTTGGAGCGGGGGGCCCACGAGCAGTACTTC. This codes for CASSLERGAHEQYF. V gene TRBV5-1 combines with J gene TRBJ2-7; 9 bases map to TRBD2. With V trimmed by 0 bases and J by 5 bases, 3 bases remained unmatched. Germline V gene sequence: CDR1 SGHRS, CDR2 YFSETQ. The CDR3 covers 14 residues.

A remark on this clone: A much larger clonotype is one base distant, so this may be a read error. The chain employs TRBV27 and TRBJ1-6, with 10 bases aligning to TRBD1. Looked up from germline, CDR1 is MNHEY and CDR2 is SMNVEV (reference sequence). The CDR3 spans 14 residues. V shed 6 bases and J 6 bases; nucleotides not matched to a gene: 2. For the CDR3, the DNA is TGTGCCAGCAGGAGGGACAGGGGTAATTCACCCCTCCACTTT. Its protein product is CASRRDRGNSPLHF.